This TCR beta chain was found in a study of control samples from healthy donors and cancer patients. TCRdb's copy holds only in-frame clones and misses some; the assay was immunoSEQ multiplex PCR. Of 150,000 to 200,000 clones listed, roughly 92% are singletons. V shed 3 bases and J shed 1 base, with 6 bases lying between them. CDR3 length: 13 amino acids. Germline values: CDR1 MNHNS, CDR2 SASEGT. Sequences were obtained from blood. This clonotype originated in a man aged 30-40 years in good health. The chain couples TRBV6-1 to TRBJ2-5; D unresolved. The CDR3 DNA reads TGTGCCAGCAGTGAGGTGAGCCAAGAGACCCAGTACTTC. As protein: CASSEVSQETQYF.